One and the same sample provided the 19 T cell receptor beta chains below, sequenced in a study of regulatory T cells in long-lasting Graves disease. Assembly of TCR beta libraries relied on iRepertoire HTBI primers together with Arm-PCR of CDR3 regions. A single record per CDR3 protein comes from TCRdb applying MiXCR to the multiplex PCR reads. The table has over 400,000 distinct CDR3 sequences, 12% to 15% seen once; the top ten hold approximately 17%. The time point is: newly diagnosed GD, antithyroid drugs for less than 3 months. Researchers made the TCR library from RNA that was extracted from PBMCs. The same specimen was also included in a second study, on T cells in Graves' hyperthyroidism and ophthalmopathy.

The sample in question was peripheral blood mononuclear cells (PBMCs), obtained at new diagnosis, from a patient treated with antithyroid drugs. These receptors were taken from a woman in her 50s with Graves disease.

This clonotype was counted ten times or more. The V call is TRBV20-1, the J call TRBJ2-5, with TRBD1 matching 8 bases. Trimming cost V 0 bases and J 0 bases; bases outside gene matches: 6. The germline V gene has CDR1 DFQATT and CDR2 SNEGSKA (reference sequence). The CDR3 is 16 amino acids. CDR3 nucleotide sequence: TGCAGTGCTAGAGATCTTACAGGGGGTAACCAAGAGACCCAGTACTTC. This codes for CSARDLTGGNQETQYF.

The chain combines TRBV29-1 with TRBJ1-5; D might be TRBD1 (6 bases). CDR3 size: 14 residues. Germline assignment: CDR1 SQVTM and CDR2 ANQGSEA. Trimming stripped 7 bases from V and 6 bases from J, with 19 bases between. Here the CDR3 DNA reads TGCAGCGCTTCCGTTGCGGGGGCTTCTCAGCCCCAGCATTTT. Protein sequence: CSASVAGASQPQHF.

This clonotype appeared many times. J is TRBJ1-1 and V is TRBV30, with 10 bases lining up with TRBD1. V shed 7 bases and J 1 base; nucleotides not matched to a gene: 3. The CDR3 is 13 amino acids. Per germline, CDR1 GTSNPN and CDR2 SVGIG (reference sequence). The CDR3 DNA reads TGTGCCTCCCGGACAGGGGGGAACACTGAAGCTTTCTTT. Protein: CASRTGGNTEAFF.

The rearrangement uses TRBV10-3 and TRBJ2-1; perhaps TRBD2 as D (6 bases). The CDR3 loop spans 14 amino acids. CDR1 and CDR2 (germline): ENHRY, SYGVKD. Trimming left V 8 bases short and J 2 bases short, with 13 bases between. CDR3 region: CAISWSGPYNEQFF. Here the CDR3 DNA reads TGTGCCATCTCTTGGAGCGGGCCCTACAATGAGCAGTTCTTC.

Ten or more counts support this clonotype. The chain couples TRBV6-5 to TRBJ2-7; 7 nucleotides line up with TRBD2. The CDR3 runs 15 residues. Looked up from germline, CDR1 is MNHEY and CDR2 is SVGAGI. With V trimmed by 0 bases and J by 0 bases, 2 bases remained unmatched. The CDR3 sequence: CASSYSGGSSYEQYF. Here the CDR3 DNA reads TGTGCCAGCAGTTACTCGGGCGGGAGCTCCTACGAGCAGTACTTC.

This clonotype was counted ten times or more. The gene calls are TRBV3-1 and TRBJ1-6; 7 nucleotides line up with TRBD1. CDR1 LGHDT and CDR2 YNNKEL come from the germline V gene (reference sequence). The CDR3 loop spans 15 amino acids. The trim removed 1 base at V and 10 bases at J, leaving 7 bases unmatched. In nucleotides, the CDR3 is TGTGCCAGCAGCCAAGGGACAGGTTCAACATCACCCCTCCACTTT. Its translation: CASSQGTGSTSPLHF. Full variable domain (rest looked up from reference TRBV3-1 and TRBJ1-6): DTAVSQTPKYLVTQMGNDKSIKCEQNLGHDTMYWYKQDSKKFLKIMFSYNNKELIINETVPNRFSPKSPDKAHLNLHINSLELGDSAVYFCASSQGTGSTSPLHFGNGTRLTVT.

This clonotype was observed a handful of times. The rearrangement links TRBV19 to TRBJ2-1; D is unclear. Germline CDR1 is LNHDA and CDR2 is SQIVND (reference sequence). The CDR3 is made up of 14 amino acids. Trimming took off 6 bases at V and 4 bases at J, with 13 bases between the two ends. In nucleotides, the CDR3 is TGTGCCAGTAGCCAGATTGGCGGATACAATGAGCAGTTCTTC. This translates into CASSQIGGYNEQFF.

This sequence joins TRBV2 and TRBJ2-5; D gene uncertain. The germline V gene has CDR1 SNHLY and CDR2 FYNNEI. The CDR3 has 11 residues. Trimming removed 3 bases at V and 10 bases at J, with 9 bases between. The CDR3 bases are TGTGCCAGCAGTGAGGTTGCCAACCAGTACTTC. This encodes CASSEVANQYF.

V and J are TRBV6-1 and TRBJ1-2; D might be TRBD1 (5 bases). Germline CDR1 reads MNHNS; CDR2 reads SASEGT. Trimming shortened V by 5 bases and J by 0 bases, and 13 bases separated the two germline ends. This CDR3 region has 15 residues. CDR3 nucleotide sequence: TGTGCCAGCAGTAGCACCAGGGTAGCTAACTATGGCTACACCTTC. It is translated as CASSSTRVANYGYTF.

This clonotype showed up many times. This chain connects TRBV4-1 to TRBJ1-4, with 8 bases matching TRBD1. V shed 4 bases and J 8 bases; nucleotides not matched to a gene: 9. This CDR3 is 15 amino acids long. Germline CDR1 MGHRA, CDR2 YSYEKL. CDR3 in amino acids: CASSRLTGVGEKLFF. The CDR3 bases are TGCGCCAGCAGCCGCCTGACAGGGGTGGGAGAAAAACTGTTTTTT.

This clonotype showed up many times. The rearrangement links TRBV28 to TRBJ2-2, with D maybe TRBD1 (5 bases). CDR1 MDHEN and CDR2 SYDVKM come from the germline V gene. The CDR3 has 14 residues. The germline V and J ends were trimmed by 8 bases and 4 bases, with 14 bases remaining between them. CDR3 amino acids: CASHSGPFTGELFF. DNA for the CDR3: TGTGCCAGCCATTCAGGGCCGTTCACCGGGGAGCTGTTTTTT.

This clonotype was observed many times. The CDR3 nucleotides read TGTGCCTGGAGTGAGCCGGGGGCCGGCTACACCTTC. Protein sequence: CAWSEPGAGYTF. The chain uses TRBV30 and TRBJ1-2; D might be TRBD1 (6 bases). CDR1 GTSNPN and CDR2 SVGIG come from the germline V gene (reference sequence). The CDR3 extends over 12 amino acids. V was trimmed by 1 base and J by 8 bases, leaving 11 bases between them. The whole variable domain, filled in from reference TRBV30 and TRBJ1-2, reads SQTIHQWPATLVQPVGSPLSLECTVEGTSNPNLYWYRQAAGRGLQLLFYSVGIGQISSEVPQNLSASRPQDRQFILSSKKLLLSDSGFYLCAWSEPGAGYTFGSGTRLTVV.

The chain combines TRBV25-1 with TRBJ1-1, with a possible D match to TRBD1 (5 bases). From germline, CDR1 is MGHDK and CDR2 SYGVNS. V lost 4 bases and J lost 12, with 15 bases in between. CDR3 length: 12 amino acids. In DNA, the CDR3 is TGTGCCAGCAGTGTTGGGGGGTTCGGTTCTTTCTTT. This gives the protein CASSVGGFGSFF.

The chain combines TRBV5-1 with TRBJ2-5; TRBD1 might be the D (5 bases). The germline V gene has CDR1 SGHRS and CDR2 YFSETQ. CDR3 length equals 15 residues. V was trimmed by 0 bases and J by 0 bases, leaving 9 bases between them. DNA for the CDR3: TGCGCCAGCAGCTTGGAAGACAGATACCAAGAGACCCAGTACTTC. This sequence encodes CASSLEDRYQETQYF.

This clonotype was observed many times. In nucleotides, the CDR3 is TGTGCCATCAGTAAGCAGGGGGGGGATGAGCAGTTCTTC. Protein sequence: CAISKQGGDEQFF. The chain has TRBV10-3 and TRBJ2-1; D possibly uses TRBD1 or TRBD2 (7 bases each). The CDR3 spans 13 residues. The ends were cut back, 5 bases at V and 8 bases at J, with 13 bases in the middle. Germline CDR1 ENHRY, CDR2 SYGVKD.

The sample holds many counts of this clonotype. This rearrangement joins TRBV7-9 to TRBJ2-4; either TRBD1 or TRBD2 may supply D (6 bases each). Trimming took 5 bases from V and 7 from J, leaving 18 bases between them. Germline lookup yields CDR1 SEHNR and CDR2 FQNEAQ (reference sequence). This CDR3 contains 15 residues. The CDR3 nucleotides are TGTGCCAGCAGCACGGGGGCAAGCGGGCTGAACATTCAGTACTTC. Its protein product is CASSTGASGLNIQYF.

J is TRBJ2-7 and V is TRBV7-9, with 11 bases identical to TRBD2. The J call is in doubt because the DNA end fits TRBJ2-1 better. CDR1 and CDR2 from the germline V gene are SEHNR and FQNEAQ (reference sequence). The CDR3 spans 18 residues. CDR3 sequence (DNA): TGTGCCAGCAGCCTATCCTCCGGGCCTAGCGGGAGGCCGAATGAGCAGTTCTTC. This codes for CASSLSSGPSGRPNEQFF.

This clonotype was detected many times. V gene TRBV2 combines with J gene TRBJ2-1; perhaps TRBD1 as D (6 bases). CDR1 SNHLY and CDR2 FYNNEI come from the germline V gene. CDR3 length equals 15 residues. Trimming shortened V by 5 bases and J by 4 bases, and 15 bases separated the two germline ends. The CDR3 spells CASSNRELFYNEQFF. CDR3 DNA: TGTGCCAGCAGTAACAGGGAACTATTTTACAATGAGCAGTTCTTC.

This clonotype was observed at least ten times. This chain connects TRBV5-1 to TRBJ2-3; unclear D gene. The CDR3 extends over 15 amino acids. V was trimmed by 1 base and J by 0 bases, leaving 9 bases between them. Germline-derived CDR1 and CDR2 are SGHRS and YFSETQ. CDR3 nucleotides: TGCGCCAGCAGCTTGCGTGTGGGGAGCACAGATACGCAGTATTTT. Protein product: CASSLRVGSTDTQYF.